This T cell receptor (beta chain) was obtained from a study of T cell responses to AZD1222 COVID-19 vaccine (dated by TCRdb to about 2021). General notes on the study: TCR sequencing was performed for over 230 trial participants, of whom 200 to 210 were given two doses of AZD1222 and 26 were given two doses of MenACWY control vaccine. Trial participants were enrolled by age into 18-55, 56-69 and 70-plus year subgroups, with roughly 160, 29 and 62 TCR-sequenced participants respectively.

Overall study results and their limits: Spike-specific TCR breadth and depth rose significantly after two AZD1222 doses compared with day 0 and with MenACWY recipients. Only a handful of AZD1222 recipients were SARS-CoV-2 seropositive at baseline, limiting conclusions about previously exposed vaccinees. Reportedly, close to half of the unique spike-specific TCRs recognized epitopes lying outside the regions that are mutated in the B.1.351 and B.1.1.7 variants. Because no samples from the day 14 peak response were available, repertoires could be characterized only after the peak T cell response. CD4 TCRs associated with the vaccine covered the entire spike protein, and the dominant responses were in regions 160-218 and 743-854. The 56-69-year group was small, and its depth increase did not reach significance, likely because of low power. Participants were mostly white British, with more females than males. The authors suggested clonal diversity may have been underestimated.

Reading the label with the study, this specimen's time point is: baseline before first vaccination. The treatment or condition label on this specimen signifies: meningococcal conjugate vaccine given as trial control. Vaccinee samples were obtained from the UK trials COV001 and COV002, which included a single-blind randomized controlled phase 2/3 trial of AZD1222 (ChAdOx1 nCoV-19) in healthy adults. For TCRbeta chain sequencing, PBMC samples were collected from trial participants at day 0 and at day 28 after the second dose. To note about this clone: Its cognate antigen has yet to be identified. Nothing much larger sits one base from this clone, and base qualities are not available.

The CDR3 regions of human TCRbeta chains were analyzed by immunosequencing. The published analysis was carried out like this. TCRs in the repertoires were compared against a reference library of SARS-CoV-2-specific TCRs that had been generated with the MIRA antigen-specificity platform. Breadth was defined as the fraction of unique TCRs that were SARS-CoV-2-associated. Depth was defined as the fraction of total T cells that were SARS-CoV-2-associated. Using the MIRA data, each spike-specific TCR was assigned both to the spike region to which the TCR was reactive and to a CD4 or CD8 class. Log10-transformed breadth and depth values were compared by one-way ANOVA with Sidak's multiple comparisons tests. This is the immuneACCESS table as TCRdb keeps it, with only in-frame sequences that have V and J called. A part of the clones is gone; compared with another copy, unresolved V genes explain less than half, and the rest is unexplained. V and J calls and clone size come straight from that table; D and trimming were deduced from the DNA. A total of approximately 99,000 clones appear in this sample, approximately 89% of them only once. The ten largest clones capture about 3.3% of the sample.

Sample: peripheral blood, taken on day 0 of MenACWY control vaccination. The receptor was derived from an adult in good health.

The sequenced DNA is TGTGCCAGCAGTTTATTGGGATTCACGGGGTACAATGAGCAGTTCTTC. This yields the protein CASSLLGFTGYNEQFF. This chain joins TRBV28 to TRBJ2-1, with TRBD2 tentatively as D gene (5 bases match). The CDR3 goes from the cysteine to the phenylalanine over 16 residues. Only the CDR3 region is kept as DNA, spanning 48 bases read in frame from base 1. V lost 1 base and J lost 4 bases; the stretch between them is 14 bases long. From the germline V gene, CDR1 is MDHEN and CDR2 is SYDVKM.